The 20 T cell receptor beta chains in this list originate from one sample, sequenced in a study of blood T cell repertoires in COVID-19. Sequenced by immunoSEQ multiplex PCR; TCRdb stores in-frame clones only, minus some. Among 55,000 to 95,000 clones, 81% were seen once, and the ten largest hold around 20%. Material for sequencing was peripheral blood. The source is a woman in her 70s with acute or convalescent COVID-19.

The rearrangement links TRBV18 to TRBJ1-1; D not certain. Trimming took off 2 bases at V and 0 bases at J, with 10 bases between the two ends. In germline, CDR1 is KGHSH, CDR2 LQKENI. The CDR3 totals 15 residues. The CDR3 DNA reads as TGTGCCAGCTCACCAACGACATGGATGAACACTGAAGCTTTCTTT. It encodes CASSPTTWMNTEAFF.

The CDR3 DNA reads as TGTGCCAGCAGCTTAGATGGAGGCGGGTTAAATCAGCCCCAGCATTTT. Protein: CASSLDGGGLNQPQHF. V is TRBV7-6 and J is TRBJ1-5, with unresolved D. Trimming took off 1 base at V and 4 bases at J, with 14 bases between the two ends. The CDR3 consists of 16 residues. Germline V gene sequence: CDR1 SGHVS, CDR2 FNYEAQ.

The V gene is TRBV21-1, the J gene TRBJ2-5; the listed D gene, TRBD1, was not tested against the DNA. TRBV21-1 is given as a pseudogene. CDR3 length: 15 residues. CDR3 sequence (DNA): TGTGCCAGCAGAAGGGGGCAGGACCTCCAAGAGACCCAGTACTTC. Translated, it gives CASRRGQDLQETQYF.

The chain couples TRBV6-1 to TRBJ2-7; D is undetermined. Germline V gene data show CDR1 as MNHNS and CDR2 as SASEGT. The germline V and J ends were trimmed by 2 bases and 2 bases, with 10 bases remaining between them. The CDR3 loop spans 14 amino acids. CDR3 protein: CASSEYGRTYEQYF. The CDR3 DNA sequence: TGTGCCAGCAGTGAATATGGCAGGACCTACGAGCAGTACTTC.

V gene TRBV27 combines with J gene TRBJ1-1; D may be TRBD1 (6 bases). V was cut by 7 bases and J by 5 bases, with 20 bases left in between. In germline, CDR1 is MNHEY, CDR2 SMNVEV (reference sequence). The CDR3 sequence is 15 residues long. The CDR3 DNA reads TGTGCCAGCAAACTTTTGGGGGCCCGCGAGACTGAAGCTTTCTTT. This translates into CASKLLGARETEAFF.

The CDR3: CASTQRDSRNTIYF. DNA of the CDR3: TGTGCCAGCACCCAGAGGGATTCTCGAAACACCATATATTTT. V and J are TRBV6-5 and TRBJ1-3; no reliable D call. Germline CDR1 reads MNHEY; CDR2 reads SVGAGI. CDR3 length: 14 residues. V was pared by 7 bases and J by 5 bases, with 15 bases between.

V usage is TRBV3-1 (or the pseudogene TRBV3-2) and J usage is TRBJ1-1; D remains unclear. The CDR3 consists of 11 residues. Germline-derived CDR1 and CDR2 are LGHDT and YNNKEL (reference sequence). V lost 3 bases and J 7 bases, leaving 6 bases between the germline ends. The CDR3 DNA sequence: TGTGCCAGCAGCCAGGGGAGTGAAGCTTTCTTT. It encodes CASSQGSEAFF.

The chain combines TRBV6-5 with TRBJ2-5, with D hard to call. The CDR3 runs 16 residues. V lost 2 bases and J 4 bases, leaving 17 bases between the germline ends. Germline V gives CDR1 MNHEY, CDR2 SVGAGI. CDR3 residues: CASSYGLTPVSETQYF. The CDR3 DNA sequence: TGTGCCAGCAGTTACGGTCTTACCCCGGTATCAGAGACCCAGTACTTC.

This clone turned up a few times. The chain employs TRBV15 and TRBJ2-2, with 7 bases that match TRBD1. J was trimmed by 2 bases and V by 1 base; bases with no gene match: 7. The germline CDR1 and CDR2 sequences are LNHNV and YYDKDF (reference sequence). This CDR3 is 17 amino acids long. The CDR3 DNA follows: TGTGCCACCAGCAGAGTATTAGGGACAGCTAACACCGGGGAGCTGTTTTTT. This codes for CATSRVLGTANTGELFF.

V and J are TRBV6-5 and TRBJ2-7; D might be TRBD2 (5 bases). Deletions cut 10 bases from V and 1 base from J, with 20 bases between. The CDR3 extends over 15 amino acids. Germline V gives CDR1 MNHEY, CDR2 SVGAGI. CDR3 loop: CATRTDRGASYEQYF. In nucleotides, the CDR3 is TGTGCCACCAGAACAGACCGGGGTGCATCCTACGAGCAGTACTTC.

A single count supports this clone. The V and J genes are TRBV15 and TRBJ2-3, with 10 bases matching TRBD1. The CDR3 runs to 17 residues. V dropped 0 bases and J dropped 2; count of bases not matched to a gene: 5. Looked up from germline, CDR1 is LNHNV and CDR2 is YYDKDF (reference sequence). The CDR3 reads CATSRDMTGGITDTQYF. Written as DNA, the CDR3 is TGTGCCACCAGCAGAGACATGACAGGGGGCATCACAGATACGCAGTATTTT.

J is TRBJ2-1 and V is TRBV3-1 (or the pseudogene TRBV3-2), with D perhaps TRBD1 (6 bases). Germline V gene lookup returns CDR1 LGHDT and CDR2 YNNKEL (reference sequence). This CDR3 is built from 14 residues. V lost 1 base, J lost 6 bases, and 10 bases lay in between. The CDR3 bases are TGTGCCAGCAGCCAAGGAAAGGGGGTCAATGAGCAGTTCTTC. It translates to CASSQGKGVNEQFF.

The genes are TRBV13 and TRBJ1-1; 8 bases match TRBD1. Trimming cost V 4 bases and J 5 bases; bases outside gene matches: 12. The CDR3 sequence is 16 residues long. Germline CDR1 is PRHDT and CDR2 is FYEKMQ (reference sequence). CDR3 sequence: CASSSVNRDRRTEAFF. The CDR3 nucleotides read TGTGCCAGCAGCTCAGTAAACCGGGACAGGAGAACTGAAGCTTTCTTT.

This clone has more than one count but fewer than ten. The rearrangement links TRBV15 to TRBJ2-2; D is unclear. The CDR3 contains 14 residues. The V end lost 0 bases, the J end lost 6 bases, and 8 bases lay between the germline ends. Per the germline V gene, CDR1 is LNHNV and CDR2 is YYDKDF (reference sequence). The CDR3 loop reads CATSRDLPPGELFF. The CDR3 coding sequence is TGTGCCACCAGCAGAGATCTCCCCCCCGGGGAGCTGTTTTTT.

The CDR3 region has the DNA TGTGCCAGCAGCCAGGGGGGATTTATGGGCTACACCTTC. This gives the protein CASSQGGFMGYTF. The chain couples TRBV14 to TRBJ1-2; maybe TRBD1 (5 bases). CDR3 length: 13 residues. The germline V gene has CDR1 SGHDN and CDR2 FVKESK. Trimming left V 3 bases short and J 8 bases short, with 13 bases between.

On this clone itself: This sample also contains other DNA sequences that code for the same CDR3. V usage is TRBV28 and J usage is TRBJ1-5; 11 bases map to TRBD1. V lost 6 bases, J lost 6 bases, and 4 bases stayed unmatched. The CDR3 runs to 14 residues. Germline V CDR1 and CDR2: MDHEN, SYDVKM. The CDR3 DNA is TGTGCCAGCAGCCCGGGACAGGGGGGTCAGCCCCAGCATTTT. Its translation is CASSPGQGGQPQHF.

This rearrangement joins TRBV5-4 to TRBJ2-3; a possible D gene is TRBD2 (6 bases). This CDR3 is built from 15 residues. V was pared by 1 base and J by 3 bases, with 12 bases between. CDR1 SGHNT and CDR2 YYREEE come from the germline V gene (reference sequence). The CDR3 region has the DNA TGTGCCAGCAGCTTGCCGGGAGTCGGAACAGATACGCAGTATTTT. It specifies CASSLPGVGTDTQYF.

V usage is TRBV5-1 and J usage is TRBJ2-1; D is possibly TRBD2 (6 bases). V was trimmed by 0 bases and J by 3 bases, leaving 10 bases between them. Per germline, CDR1 SGHRS and CDR2 YFSETQ. The CDR3 covers 15 residues. As DNA, the CDR3 is TGCGCCAGCAGCTTGGGGTCTAGCGTCTACAATGAGCAGTTCTTC. Amino acid sequence: CASSLGSSVYNEQFF.

The V and J genes are TRBV28 and TRBJ2-7; tentative D call: TRBD2 (6 bases). CDR1 MDHEN and CDR2 SYDVKM come from the germline V gene. The V and J ends lost 3 bases and 0 bases respectively, with 9 bases between them. This CDR3 spans 14 amino acids. The CDR3 nucleotides read TGTGCCAGCAGTTTGTGGACTAACTCCTACGAGCAGTACTTC. Amino acids: CASSLWTNSYEQYF. Full variable domain (outside the CDR3, taken from reference TRBV28 and TRBJ2-7): DVKVTQSSRYLVKRTGEKVFLECVQDMDHENMFWYRQDPGLGLRLIYFSYDVKMKEKGDIPEGYSVSREKKERFSLILESASTNQTSMYLCASSLWTNSYEQYFGPGTRLTVT.

The chain uses TRBV27 and TRBJ1-1; TRBD1 matches at 7 bases. CDR1 is MNHEY, CDR2 SMNVEV, per germline (reference sequence). CDR3 size: 13 residues. After removal of 6 bases from V and 4 bases from J, the junction contained 5 bases not matched to a gene. The CDR3 protein is CASRRQGSTEAFF. CDR3 coding DNA: TGTGCCAGCAGACGACAGGGCAGCACTGAAGCTTTCTTT.